A single sample is the source of the 8 T cell receptor beta chains below, sequenced in a study of cytomegalovirus exposure and HLA in healthy donors. Repertoires were generated with immunoSEQ multiplex PCR, while TCRdb's copy carries only in-frame clones and drops some. The sample has 130,000 to 150,000 clones, around 90% seen once. The sequencing input was PBMCs. The receptor set was obtained from a woman in her late teens or twenties in good health and CMV-seropositive.

This chain uses TRBV30 with TRBJ1-1; 9 bases align to TRBD1. Germline V CDR1 and CDR2: GTSNPN, SVGIG (reference sequence). CDR3 length: 14 amino acids. With 4 bases clipped from V and 4 bases from J, the junction kept 7 bases outside the gene matches. CDR3 sequence: CAWTRGTGLTEAFF. The CDR3 nucleotides are TGTGCCTGGACCCGAGGGACAGGGCTCACTGAAGCTTTCTTT. Full variable domain (outside the CDR3, taken from reference TRBV30 and TRBJ1-1): SQTIHQWPATLVQPVGSPLSLECTVEGTSNPNLYWYRQAAGRGLQLLFYSVGIGQISSEVPQNLSASRPQDRQFILSSKKLLLSDSGFYLCAWTRGTGLTEAFFGQGTRLTVV.

The chain has TRBV29-1 and TRBJ1-5; tentative D call: TRBD1 (6 bases). V shed 1 base and J shed 1 base, with 26 bases lying between them. The CDR3 is made up of 20 amino acids. CDR1 SQVTM and CDR2 ANQGSEA come from the germline V gene. The CDR3 DNA reads TGCAGCGTTGAAGTCGTGTGGTGGTACAGGGTCCGGCGGAGCAATCAGCCCCAGCATTTT. Encoded protein: CSVEVVWWYRVRRSNQPQHF.

The rearrangement links TRBV13 to TRBJ2-7, with D perhaps matching TRBD2 (6 bases). CDR3 length: 14 amino acids. In germline, CDR1 is PRHDT, CDR2 FYEKMQ (reference sequence). V was pared by 5 bases and J by 5 bases, with 16 bases between. CDR3 DNA sequence: TGTGCCAGCAGCGCCCCCTCCGGGAGTGACGAGCAGTACTTC. Translated, it gives CASSAPSGSDEQYF.

The chain is built from TRBV6-6 and TRBJ2-5, with TRBD1 as a possible D gene (6 bases). CDR1 and CDR2 (germline): MNHNY, SVGAGI (reference sequence). Trimming removed 2 bases at V and 1 base at J, with 8 bases between. The CDR3 sequence is 14 residues long. Here the CDR3 DNA reads TGTGCCAGCAGTTACGGGACAACCCAAGAGACCCAGTACTTC. Translation gives CASSYGTTQETQYF.

This clone showed up just a few times. The chain joins TRBV7-6 to TRBJ2-7; 7 bases match TRBD1. CDR1 and CDR2 from the germline V gene are SGHVS and FNYEAQ. The CDR3 is 13 residues long. The trim removed 2 bases at V and 2 bases at J, leaving 0 bases unmatched. The CDR3 region is CASSLQGAYEQYF. The CDR3 nucleotides are TGTGCCAGCAGCTTACAGGGGGCCTACGAGCAGTACTTC.

The rearrangement joins TRBV28 to TRBJ1-1, with D maybe TRBD1 (6 bases). Germline V gives CDR1 MDHEN, CDR2 SYDVKM. This CDR3 spans 18 amino acids. Trimming took off 8 bases at V and 1 base at J, with 26 bases between the two ends. The DNA of the CDR3 is TGTGCCAGCCGCACACCGGGACAAAAAAGGGGATCGAACACTGAAGCTTTCTTT. This encodes CASRTPGQKRGSNTEAFF.

J is TRBJ2-1 and V is TRBV28, with TRBD2 identical over 13 bases. V was pared by 6 bases and J by 7 bases, with 9 bases of the junction left unmatched. This CDR3 is built from 16 residues. Germline V gives CDR1 MDHEN, CDR2 SYDVKM. The CDR3 is CASSARGLAGSNEQFF. Here the CDR3 DNA reads TGTGCCAGCAGCGCAAGGGGACTAGCGGGGTCAAATGAGCAGTTCTTC.

This chain uses TRBV2 with TRBJ2-5; the D gene is possibly TRBD1 (5 bases). The CDR3 runs to 12 residues. Trimming stripped 4 bases from V and 6 bases from J, with 9 bases between. The germline V gene encodes CDR1 SNHLY and CDR2 FYNNEI. The CDR3 DNA is TGTGCCAGCAGTGGACAGAGGAAGACCCAGTACTTC. Amino acids: CASSGQRKTQYF.